This T cell receptor (beta chain) was documented in a study of blood T cell repertoires in COVID-19 (TCRdb year 2020). Looking at the study overall: Samples from collaborators originated in the United States, Italy and Spain and spanned both the acute and convalescent phases of COVID-19. Subjects who had been exposed to COVID-19, were actively infected with it, or had recovered from it provided the deeply sampled blood TCRbeta repertoires that made up the dataset. Sample metadata almost always included a de-identified subject ID, COVID-19 status, age in years and sex. The material from the prospective study consisted of cDNA or gDNA derived from T cells, B-cell-depleted T cells, or PBMCs. The samples were drawn from the first 160 participants of the ongoing ImmuneRACE study and from over a thousand subjects provided by 6 global collaborators. The repertoires were released in a freely available public database meant as a resource for research on the immune response to SARS-CoV-2. Where HLA class I and class II types were available, the types were taken from metadata supplied by the sample provider, not from assay-based typing.

The collaborating institutions used their own protocols to collect whole blood in K2EDTA tubes. For TCRbeta analysis, collaborator samples were shipped as frozen whole blood, as isolated PBMCs, or as DNA extracted from either sample type. CDR1 SQVTM and CDR2 ANQGSEA are derived from the germline V gene. Clipping removes 4 bases from V and 5 bases from J, with 5 as the unmatched junction base count. The CDR3 contains 12 residues, cysteine and phenylalanine counted. Only the CDR3 region is kept as DNA, spanning 36 bases read in frame from base 1. TCRbeta CDR3 regions were amplified from genomic DNA using the immunoSEQ Assay, a bias-controlled multiplex PCR. In the source study's methods: The number of nucleated cells in each sample was estimated from the amplification of reference gene primers within the assay. Sequence reads were collapsed and filtered to measure the absolute abundance of every unique TCRbeta CDR3 rearrangement. For each sample, productive Simpson clonality was calculated as the square root of Simpson's diversity index over productive rearrangements. Entries here come from immuneACCESS through TCRdb and include only in-frame sequences with V and J called. Some clones fail to appear in such tables; in the studies checked, an unresolved V gene covers under half of the shortfall, and the cause of the remainder is unknown. The V and J calls and the clone size are those of that table, but D and trimming were determined from the DNA. This sample has under 250,000 clones in its table, and just over 85% of those were observed once. In total, the top ten clones hold over 1.1% of the sample.

What the study reported, not specific to this receptor: The quantity of clinical and demographic metadata differed by source and by participant and was supplied without curation.

This clone was found many times. Its antigen is still unknown. Base-call qualities are not available, and no considerably larger clone is one nucleotide away. The chain joins TRBV29-1 to TRBJ2-7, with 7 bases matching TRBD1. Sequencing was performed on peripheral blood. This TCR was recovered from an elderly man with acute or convalescent COVID-19. The CDR3 sequence is CSVAGQRNEQYF. The bases are TGCAGCGTTGCGGGACAGCGTAACGAGCAGTACTTC.